This T cell receptor beta chain was identified in a study of blood T cell repertoires in COVID-19. The V segment lost 4 bases and the J segment 4 bases; nucleotides outside the gene matches: 5. CDR3 length: 15 residues. In germline, CDR1 is MNHEY, CDR2 SMNVEV (reference sequence). Which cohort a participant joined came from the clinical history participants gave. This clone was seen a single time. Sequencing was performed with immunoSEQ multiplex PCR; in TCRdb, only in-frame clones are kept and a portion is missing. This sample has about 270,000 clones, with about 85% found just once. Sequenced sample: PBMCs or T cells enriched from blood (not recorded which). This rearrangement joins TRBV27 to TRBJ1-5; 9 bases agree with TRBD1. This receptor was taken from a woman between 50 and 59 years old who had recovered from COVID-19. The CDR3 region is CASSWTGAPNQPQHF. CDR3 coding DNA: TGTGCCAGCAGTTGGACAGGGGCCCCTAATCAGCCCCAGCATTTT.